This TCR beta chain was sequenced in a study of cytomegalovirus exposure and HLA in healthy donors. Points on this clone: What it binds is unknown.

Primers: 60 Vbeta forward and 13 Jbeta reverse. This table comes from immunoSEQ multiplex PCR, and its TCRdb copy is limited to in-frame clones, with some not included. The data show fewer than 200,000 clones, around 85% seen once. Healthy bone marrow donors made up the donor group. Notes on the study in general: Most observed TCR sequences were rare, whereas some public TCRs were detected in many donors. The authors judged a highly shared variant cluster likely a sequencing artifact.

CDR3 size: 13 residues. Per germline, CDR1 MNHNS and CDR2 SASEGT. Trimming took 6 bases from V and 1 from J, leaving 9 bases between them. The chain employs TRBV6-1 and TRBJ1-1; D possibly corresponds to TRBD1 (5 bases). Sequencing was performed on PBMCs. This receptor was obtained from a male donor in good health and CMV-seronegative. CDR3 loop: CASRPTANTEAFF. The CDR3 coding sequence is TGTGCCAGCAGGCCGACAGCGAACACTGAAGCTTTCTTT.